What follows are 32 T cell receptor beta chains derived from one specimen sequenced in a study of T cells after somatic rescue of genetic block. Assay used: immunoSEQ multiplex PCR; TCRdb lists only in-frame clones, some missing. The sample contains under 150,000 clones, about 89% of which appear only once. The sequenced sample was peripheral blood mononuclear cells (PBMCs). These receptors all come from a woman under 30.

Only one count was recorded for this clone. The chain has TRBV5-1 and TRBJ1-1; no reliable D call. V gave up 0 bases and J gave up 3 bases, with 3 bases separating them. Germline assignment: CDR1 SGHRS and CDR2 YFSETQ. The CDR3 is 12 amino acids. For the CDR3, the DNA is TGCGCCAGCAGCTTGGCAGACACTGAAGCTTTCTTT. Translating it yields CASSLADTEAFF.

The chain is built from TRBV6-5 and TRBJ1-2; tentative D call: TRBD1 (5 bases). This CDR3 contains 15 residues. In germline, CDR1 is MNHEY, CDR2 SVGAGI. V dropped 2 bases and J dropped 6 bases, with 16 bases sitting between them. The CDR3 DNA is TGTGCCAGCAGTTACACCCCGGGACCTGGGCATGGCTACACCTTC. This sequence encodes CASSYTPGPGHGYTF.

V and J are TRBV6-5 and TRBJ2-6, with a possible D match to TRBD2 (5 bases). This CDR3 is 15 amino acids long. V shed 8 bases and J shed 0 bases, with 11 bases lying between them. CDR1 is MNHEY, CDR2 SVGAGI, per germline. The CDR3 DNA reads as TGTGCCAGCGGAGGCAGGAACTCTGGGGCCAACGTCCTGACTTTC. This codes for CASGGRNSGANVLTF.

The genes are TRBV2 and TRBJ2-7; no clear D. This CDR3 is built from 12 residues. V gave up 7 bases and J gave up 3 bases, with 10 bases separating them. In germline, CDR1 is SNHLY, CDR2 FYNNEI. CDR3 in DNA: TGTGCCAGCACCCAGGCTGGCTACGAGCAGTACTTC. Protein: CASTQAGYEQYF.

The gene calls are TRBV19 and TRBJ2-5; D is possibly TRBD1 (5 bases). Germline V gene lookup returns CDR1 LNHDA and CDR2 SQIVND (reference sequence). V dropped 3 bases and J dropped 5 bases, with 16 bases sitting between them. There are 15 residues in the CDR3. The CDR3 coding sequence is TGTGCCAGTAGTATTGGCTCAGGGCCAGGGGAGACCCAGTACTTC. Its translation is CASSIGSGPGETQYF.

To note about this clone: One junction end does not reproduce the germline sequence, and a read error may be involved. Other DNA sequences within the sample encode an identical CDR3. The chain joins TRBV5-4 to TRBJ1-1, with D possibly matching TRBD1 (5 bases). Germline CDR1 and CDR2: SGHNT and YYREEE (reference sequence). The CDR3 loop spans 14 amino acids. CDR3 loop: CASSVQVQGTEAFF. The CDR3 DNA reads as TGTGCCAGCAGCGTACAGGTTCAAGGCACTGAGGCTTTCTTT.

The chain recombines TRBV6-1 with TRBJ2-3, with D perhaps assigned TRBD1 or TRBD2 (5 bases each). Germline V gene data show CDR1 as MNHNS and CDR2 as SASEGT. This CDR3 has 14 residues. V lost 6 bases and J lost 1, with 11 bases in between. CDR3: CASRLGVGTDTQYF. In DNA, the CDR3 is TGTGCCAGCAGATTGGGGGTGGGCACAGATACGCAGTATTTT.

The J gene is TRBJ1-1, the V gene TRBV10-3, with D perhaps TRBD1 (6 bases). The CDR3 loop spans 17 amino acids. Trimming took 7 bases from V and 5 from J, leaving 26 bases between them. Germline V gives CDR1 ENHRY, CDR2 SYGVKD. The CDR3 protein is CAIKSGLQKGGETEAFF. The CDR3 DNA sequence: TGTGCCATCAAGTCGGGTTTACAAAAGGGGGGTGAAACTGAAGCTTTCTTT.

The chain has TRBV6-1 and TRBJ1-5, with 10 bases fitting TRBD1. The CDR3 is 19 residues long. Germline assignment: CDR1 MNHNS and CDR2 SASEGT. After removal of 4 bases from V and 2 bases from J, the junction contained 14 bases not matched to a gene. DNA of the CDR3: TGTGCCAGCAGTGGTACCTGGACAGGGGGGTCTGTAGGCAATCAGCCCCAGCATTTT. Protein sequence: CASSGTWTGGSVGNQPQHF.

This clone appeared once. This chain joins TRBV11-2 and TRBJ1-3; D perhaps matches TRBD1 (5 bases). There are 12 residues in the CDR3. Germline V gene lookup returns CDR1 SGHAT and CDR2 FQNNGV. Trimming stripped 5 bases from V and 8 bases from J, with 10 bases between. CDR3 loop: CASSPRDHTIYF. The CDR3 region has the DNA TGTGCCAGCAGCCCACGGGACCACACCATATATTTT. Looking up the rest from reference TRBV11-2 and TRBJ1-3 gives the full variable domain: EAGVAQSPRYKIIEKRQSVAFWCNPISGHATLYWYQQILGQGPKLLIQFQNNGVVDDSQLPKDRFSAERLKGVDSTLKIQPAKLEDSAVYLCASSPRDHTIYFGEGSWLTVV.

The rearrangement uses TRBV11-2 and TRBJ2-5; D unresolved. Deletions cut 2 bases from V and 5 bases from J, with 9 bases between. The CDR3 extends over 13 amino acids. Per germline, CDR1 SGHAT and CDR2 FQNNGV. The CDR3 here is CASSLWTGETQYF. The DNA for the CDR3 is TGTGCCAGCAGCTTATGGACCGGGGAGACCCAGTACTTC.

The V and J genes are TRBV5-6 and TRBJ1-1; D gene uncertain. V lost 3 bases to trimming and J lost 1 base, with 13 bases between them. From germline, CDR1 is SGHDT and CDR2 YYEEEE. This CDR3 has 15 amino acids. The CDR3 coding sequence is TGTGCCAGCAGCTCCGAAGTCAGAGAGAACACTGAAGCTTTCTTT. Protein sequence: CASSSEVRENTEAFF.

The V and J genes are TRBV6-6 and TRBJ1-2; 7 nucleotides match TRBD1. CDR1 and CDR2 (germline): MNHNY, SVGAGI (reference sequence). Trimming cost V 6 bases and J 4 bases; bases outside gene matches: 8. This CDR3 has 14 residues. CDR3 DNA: TGTGCCAGCAGGGCGACAGGGACCGGCTATGGCTACACCTTC. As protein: CASRATGTGYGYTF.

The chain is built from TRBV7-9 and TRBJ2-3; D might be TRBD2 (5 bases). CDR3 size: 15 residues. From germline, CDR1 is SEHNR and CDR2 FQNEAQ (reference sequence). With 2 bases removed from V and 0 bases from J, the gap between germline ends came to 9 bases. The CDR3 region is CASSLQDSSTDTQYF. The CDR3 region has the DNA TGTGCCAGCAGCTTACAGGACTCTAGCACAGATACGCAGTATTTT.

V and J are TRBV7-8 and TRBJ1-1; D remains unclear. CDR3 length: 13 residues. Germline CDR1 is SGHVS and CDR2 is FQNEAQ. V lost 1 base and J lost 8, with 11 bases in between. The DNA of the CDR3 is TGTGCCAGCAGCTTAGAGACCCGTCGGGAAGCTTTCTTT. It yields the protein CASSLETRREAFF.

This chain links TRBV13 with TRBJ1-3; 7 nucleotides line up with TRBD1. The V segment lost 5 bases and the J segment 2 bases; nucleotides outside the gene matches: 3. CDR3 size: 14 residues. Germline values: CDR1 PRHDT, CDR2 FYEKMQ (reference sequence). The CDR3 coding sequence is TGTGCCAGCAGCCCCACAGGGGCTGGAAACACCATATATTTT. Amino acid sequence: CASSPTGAGNTIYF. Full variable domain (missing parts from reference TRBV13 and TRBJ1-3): AAGVIQSPRHLIKEKRETATLKCYPIPRHDTVYWYQQGPGQDPQFLISFYEKMQSDKGSIPDRFSAQQFSDYHSELNMSSLELGDSALYFCASSPTGAGNTIYFGEGSWLTVV.

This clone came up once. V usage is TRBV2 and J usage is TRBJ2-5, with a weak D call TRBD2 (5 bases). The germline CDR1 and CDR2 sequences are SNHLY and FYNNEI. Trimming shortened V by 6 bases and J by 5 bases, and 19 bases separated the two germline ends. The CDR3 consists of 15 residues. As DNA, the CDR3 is TGTGCCAGCAGGAGACGGGCCAACCGCGGGGAGACCCAGTACTTC. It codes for CASRRRANRGETQYF.

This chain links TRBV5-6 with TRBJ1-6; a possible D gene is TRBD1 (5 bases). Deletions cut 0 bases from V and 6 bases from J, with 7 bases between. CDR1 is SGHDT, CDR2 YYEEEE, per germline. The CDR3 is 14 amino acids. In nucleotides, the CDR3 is TGTGCCAGCAGCTTGGGCAGGGTTAATTCACCCCTCCACTTT. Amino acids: CASSLGRVNSPLHF.

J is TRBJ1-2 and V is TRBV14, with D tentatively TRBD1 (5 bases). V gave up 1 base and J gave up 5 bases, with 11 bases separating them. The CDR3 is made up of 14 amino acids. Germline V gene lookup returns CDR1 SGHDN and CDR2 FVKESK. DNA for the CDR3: TGTGCCAGCAGCCAAGGGGGCACAATTTATGGCTACACCTTC. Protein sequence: CASSQGGTIYGYTF.

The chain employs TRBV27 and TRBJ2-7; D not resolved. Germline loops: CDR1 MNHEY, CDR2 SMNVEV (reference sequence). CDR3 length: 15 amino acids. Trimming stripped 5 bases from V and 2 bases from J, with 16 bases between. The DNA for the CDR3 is TGTGCCAGCAGTCCCCGCGCAGGCTACACCTACGAGCAGTACTTC. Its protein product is CASSPRAGYTYEQYF.

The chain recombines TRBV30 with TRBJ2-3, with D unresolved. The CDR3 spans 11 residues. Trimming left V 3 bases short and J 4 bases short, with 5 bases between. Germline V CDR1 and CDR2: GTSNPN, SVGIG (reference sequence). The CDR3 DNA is TGTGCCTGGAGCTCCTCAGATACGCAGTATTTT. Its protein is CAWSSSDTQYF.

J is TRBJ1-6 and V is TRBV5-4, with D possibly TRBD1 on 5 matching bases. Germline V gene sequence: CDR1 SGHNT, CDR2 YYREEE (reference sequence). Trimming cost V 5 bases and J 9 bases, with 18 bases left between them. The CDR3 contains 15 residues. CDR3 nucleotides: TGTGCCAGCAGACCCCTCGGGCAGGGAAGTTCACCCCTCCACTTT. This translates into CASRPLGQGSSPLHF.

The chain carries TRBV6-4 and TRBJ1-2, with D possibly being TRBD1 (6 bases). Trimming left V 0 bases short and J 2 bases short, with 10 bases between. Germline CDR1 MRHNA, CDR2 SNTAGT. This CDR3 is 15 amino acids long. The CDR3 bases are TGTGCCAGCAGTGACTCGGCAGGGGTGAACTATGGCTACACCTTC. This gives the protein CASSDSAGVNYGYTF.

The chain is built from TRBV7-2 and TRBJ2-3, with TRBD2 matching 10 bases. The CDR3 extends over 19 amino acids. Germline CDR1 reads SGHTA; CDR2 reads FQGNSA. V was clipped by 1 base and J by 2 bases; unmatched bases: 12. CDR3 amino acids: CASSLVTSGSGSPTDTQYF. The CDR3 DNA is TGTGCCAGCAGCTTAGTGACTAGCGGGTCGGGCTCCCCCACAGATACGCAGTATTTT.

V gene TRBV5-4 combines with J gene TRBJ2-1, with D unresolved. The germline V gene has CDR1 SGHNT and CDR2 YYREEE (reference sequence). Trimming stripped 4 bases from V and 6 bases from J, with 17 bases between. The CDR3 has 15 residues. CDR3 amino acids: CASSMFLKVGNEQFF. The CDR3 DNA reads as TGTGCCAGCAGCATGTTCCTGAAGGTTGGCAATGAGCAGTTCTTC.

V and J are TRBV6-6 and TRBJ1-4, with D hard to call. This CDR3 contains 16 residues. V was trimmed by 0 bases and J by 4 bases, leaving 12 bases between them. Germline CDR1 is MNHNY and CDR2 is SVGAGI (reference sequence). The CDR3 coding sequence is TGTGCCAGCAGTTACTCGGCGGAGAGTAATAATGAAAAACTGTTTTTT. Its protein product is CASSYSAESNNEKLFF.

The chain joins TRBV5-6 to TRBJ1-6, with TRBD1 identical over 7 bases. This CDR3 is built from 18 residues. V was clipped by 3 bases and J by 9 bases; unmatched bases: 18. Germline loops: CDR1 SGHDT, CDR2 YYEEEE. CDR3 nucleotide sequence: TGTGCCAGCAGCTGGGGTAGGAGGACAGGACAAAGGGGTTCACCCCTCCACTTT. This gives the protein CASSWGRRTGQRGSPLHF.

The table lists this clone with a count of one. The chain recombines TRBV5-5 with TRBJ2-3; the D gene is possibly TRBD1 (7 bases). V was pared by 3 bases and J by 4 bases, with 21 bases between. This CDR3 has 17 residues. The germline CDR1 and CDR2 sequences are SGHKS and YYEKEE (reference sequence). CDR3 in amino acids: CASSSGWRQGGPDTQYF. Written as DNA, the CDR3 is TGTGCCAGCAGCTCTGGGTGGCGACAGGGAGGCCCAGATACGCAGTATTTT.

CDR3: CASSLSRTGGGYTF. The CDR3 DNA reads as TGTGCCAGCAGTTTATCGCGGACAGGGGGAGGCTACACCTTC. This chain joins TRBV27 and TRBJ1-2; 10 bases are shared with TRBD1. The CDR3 spans 14 residues. The germline V gene encodes CDR1 MNHEY and CDR2 SMNVEV (reference sequence). J was trimmed by 8 bases and V by 0 bases; bases with no gene match: 3.

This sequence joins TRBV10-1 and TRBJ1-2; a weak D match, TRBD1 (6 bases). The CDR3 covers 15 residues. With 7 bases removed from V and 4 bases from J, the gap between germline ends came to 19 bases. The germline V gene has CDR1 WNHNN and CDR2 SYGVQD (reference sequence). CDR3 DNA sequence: TGCGCCAGCACTTCCGGGACCAGGGGTGTCTATGGCTACACCTTC. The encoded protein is CASTSGTRGVYGYTF.

The CDR3 DNA is TGTGCTAGTGGTTTGGTATTCGGGGGACACGGCGCTGAAGCTTTCTTT. Its protein is CASGLVFGGHGAEAFF. The chain combines TRBV12-5 with TRBJ1-1; D is perhaps TRBD1 (6 bases). Germline CDR1 reads LGHNT; CDR2 reads FRNRAP. V lost 0 bases, J lost 6 bases, and 17 bases lay in between. The CDR3 length is 16 residues.

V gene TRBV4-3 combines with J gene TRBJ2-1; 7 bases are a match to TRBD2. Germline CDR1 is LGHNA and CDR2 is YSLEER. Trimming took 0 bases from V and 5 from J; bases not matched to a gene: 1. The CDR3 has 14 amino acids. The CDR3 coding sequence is TGCGCCAGCAGCCAAGACCGGGGGGACAATGAGCAGTTCTTC. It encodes CASSQDRGDNEQFF.